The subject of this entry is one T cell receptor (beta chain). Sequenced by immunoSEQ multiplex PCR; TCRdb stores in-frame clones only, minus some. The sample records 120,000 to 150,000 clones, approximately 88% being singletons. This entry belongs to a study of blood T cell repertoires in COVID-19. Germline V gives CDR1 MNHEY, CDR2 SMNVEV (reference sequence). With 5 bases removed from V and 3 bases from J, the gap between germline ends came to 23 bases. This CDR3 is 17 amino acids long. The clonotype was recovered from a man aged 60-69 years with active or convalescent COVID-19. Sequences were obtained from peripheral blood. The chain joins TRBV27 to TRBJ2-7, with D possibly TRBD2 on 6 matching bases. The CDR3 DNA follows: TGTGCCAGCAGTCCGCTAGGCTCAGGGAGGAAAGACTACGAGCAGTACTTC. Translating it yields CASSPLGSGRKDYEQYF.